The rows below give T cell receptor beta chains drawn from one sample of a study of blood T cell repertoires in COVID-19. TCRdb keeps only in-frame clones here, not all; method: immunoSEQ multiplex PCR. Of some 170,000 clones in the sample, roughly 87% are singletons; the top ten hold 1.5% to 2%. Specimen: peripheral blood. Receptors originate from a woman between 50 and 59 years old with acute or convalescent COVID-19. Both conserved end residues are part of each CDR3. D genes are given only for firm matches. Size is omitted from some rows. Given values are once, few, many or a class for expanded clones.

D gene	J gene	CDR3 length	V gene	clone size	CDR3 DNA	CDR3 protein
TRBD1	TRBJ1-6	17	TRBV6-1	.	TGTGCCAGCAGTGATGGGACAGGGAGCTCCTATAATTCACCCCTCCACTTT	CASSDGTGSSYNSPLHF
.	TRBJ1-3	12	TRBV12-3/TRBV12-4	.	TGTGCCAGCAGTTTCGAAGTAGACACCATATATTTT	CASSFEVDTIYF
TRBD1	TRBJ2-4	14	TRBV7-8	.	TGTGCCAGCAGCTTAACCTCGGGACAGCCTACTTTACACTTC	CASSLTSGQPTLHF
.	TRBJ1-2	16	TRBV6-5	.	TGTGCCAGCAGTTACTCAGATAGGCGGGGTAACTATGGCTACACCTTC	CASSYSDRRGNYGYTF
TRBD1	TRBJ2-6	18	TRBV10-3	.	TGTGCCATCAGTAGCAGACAGGGAGATCTTTCTGGGGCCAACGTCCTGACTTTC	CAISSRQGDLSGANVLTF
.	TRBJ1-2	14	TRBV2	few	TGTGCCAGCAGTTATCACAGGGCGGGCTATGGCTACACCTTC	CASSYHRAGYGYTF
.	TRBJ2-1	14	TRBV19	once	TGTGCCAGTAGTATCCTTGGGAGTGGCAATGAGCAGTTCTTC	CASSILGSGNEQFF
.	TRBJ2-2	14	TRBV5-1	.	TGCGCCAGTAAGCTAGTAGAGAACACCGGGGAGCTGTTTTTT	CASKLVENTGELFF
.	TRBJ2-7	15	TRBV3-1/TRBV3-2	.	TGTGCCAGCAGCAGAAAGGGGGAGGGCTCCTACGAGCAGTACTTC	CASSRKGEGSYEQYF
TRBD1	TRBJ2-3	13	TRBV29-1	.	TGCAGCGTTCACAGGGGGCTCTCAGATACGCAGTATTTT	CSVHRGLSDTQYF
.	TRBJ2-7	16	TRBV18	.	TGTGCCAGCTCCAAACCTTCATTAGGACAGTACGCCGAGCAGTACTTC	CASSKPSLGQYAEQYF
.	TRBJ2-7	14	TRBV4-3	.	TGCGCCAGCAGCCAAATAGGGGGATCCTACGAGCAGTACTTC	CASSQIGGSYEQYF
TRBD1	TRBJ2-2	17	TRBV5-1	.	TGCGCCAGCAGCGTATCTACACAGGGGGTCGGCGCCGGGGAGCTGTTTTTT	CASSVSTQGVGAGELFF
TRBD1	TRBJ1-2	16	TRBV9	.	TGTGCCAGCACCCCATCCGAGGACAGGGGCCGGAGGGGCTACACCTTC	CASTPSEDRGRRGYTF
.	TRBJ2-3	14	TRBV3-1/TRBV3-2	.	TGTGCCAGCAGCCAAGTCATAAGCGGGGATACGCAGTATTTT	CASSQVISGDTQYF
TRBD1	TRBJ2-7	15	TRBV6-1	.	TGTGCCAGCAGTGAACCAGGGGGTGCTACGCATGAAAAGTACTTC	CASSEPGGATHEKYF
.	TRBJ2-7	16	TRBV27	.	TGTGCCAGCAGTTTATCGGCCGGGCGGGGGCAGAGGGAGCAGTACTTC	CASSLSAGRGQREQYF
.	TRBJ2-1	13	TRBV28	.	TGTGCCACCCACAGGGCCATCTACAATGAGCAGTTCTTC	CATHRAIYNEQFF
TRBD2	TRBJ2-7	12	TRBV6-5	.	TGTGCCAGCGGACTAGCGGACTACGAGCAGTACTTC	CASGLADYEQYF
.	TRBJ1-5	15	TRBV19	.	TGTGCCAGTAGTACTATCGGGACACCTAATCAGCCCCAGCATTTT	CASSTIGTPNQPQHF
.	TRBJ2-1	13	TRBV11-2	.	TGTGCCAGCAGCGGGCTAGGGGTGGATGAGCAGTTCTTC	CASSGLGVDEQFF
.	TRBJ2-3	13	TRBV29-1	.	TGCAGCGTTGGGAGGGAGTTCGCAGATACGCAGTATTTT	CSVGREFADTQYF
.	TRBJ1-2	14	TRBV6-2/TRBV6-3	once	TGTGCCAGCAGCCGCGGACAGACCCACTATGGCTACACCTTC	CASSRGQTHYGYTF
.	TRBJ1-1	17	TRBV9	.	TGTGCCAGCAGCCTCGGGGGGGCGACAGCTATGAGGACTGAAGCTTTCTTT	CASSLGGATAMRTEAFF
TRBD2	TRBJ2-1	12	TRBV5-1	.	TGCGCCAGCAACATAGCGGGAGACAAGCAGTTCTTC	CASNIAGDKQFF
TRBD2	TRBJ2-1	15	TRBV5-6	.	TGTGCCAGCAGCATAGCGGGAGTGTCCGACAATGAGCAGTTCTTC	CASSIAGVSDNEQFF
.	TRBJ1-2	14	TRBV24-1	.	TGTGCCACCAGTGACACTACAGGATGGGATGGCTACACCTTC	CATSDTTGWDGYTF
TRBD1	TRBJ1-2	13	TRBV30	.	TGTGCCTGTCTCAGGGGGACCCACTATGGCTACACCTTC	CACLRGTHYGYTF
TRBD1	TRBJ1-4	15	TRBV11-2	.	TGTGCCAGCAGCTTAGGCGGGACAGGGCGCGAAAAACTGTTTTTT	CASSLGGTGREKLFF
.	TRBJ2-3	16	TRBV6-2/TRBV6-3	.	TGTGCCAGCAGTCAGGATAGCGGCAGATTCACAGATACGCAGTATTTT	CASSQDSGRFTDTQYF
TRBD1	TRBJ1-1	16	TRBV5-1	.	TGCGCCAGCAGCTTACAAGTGACAGGGTTTGACACTGAAGCTTTCTTT	CASSLQVTGFDTEAFF
TRBD1	TRBJ1-1	15	TRBV6-5	.	TGTGCCAGCAGTTCCCTGGACAGGGCGAACACTGAAGCTTTCTTT	CASSSLDRANTEAFF
.	TRBJ1-2	13	TRBV30	.	TGTGCCCGCGGGGCAAACGAGTACTATGGCTACACCTTC	CARGANEYYGYTF
TRBD2	TRBJ2-2	15	TRBV28	once	TGTGCCAGCACCTCCGGCGGGGGGGGCGCCGGGGAGCTGTTTTTT	CASTSGGGGAGELFF
TRBD1	TRBJ1-1	12	TRBV7-2	.	TGTGCCAGCACCGGGACAGGGGCTGAAGCTTTCTTT	CASTGTGAEAFF
TRBD1	TRBJ1-5	15	TRBV5-1	.	TGCGCCAGCAGCTGGGGACAGGGGAGCAATCAGCCCCAGCATTTT	CASSWGQGSNQPQHF
.	TRBJ1-2	13	TRBV5-5	.	TGTGCCAGCAGCTTGAGGGGGTTCCACGGCTACACCTTC	CASSLRGFHGYTF
TRBD1	TRBJ1-4	14	TRBV5-1	.	TGCGCCAGCAGCCTGGGGACAGGGAACGAAAAACTGTTTTTT	CASSLGTGNEKLFF
.	TRBJ2-5	14	TRBV6-5	.	TGTGCCAGCAGCCGTACTTTGAGAGTGGAGACCCAGTACTTC	CASSRTLRVETQYF
.	TRBJ1-5	16	TRBV24-1	.	TGTGCCACCAGTGATCGAACAGGGTACGGCAATCAGCCCCAGCATTTT	CATSDRTGYGNQPQHF